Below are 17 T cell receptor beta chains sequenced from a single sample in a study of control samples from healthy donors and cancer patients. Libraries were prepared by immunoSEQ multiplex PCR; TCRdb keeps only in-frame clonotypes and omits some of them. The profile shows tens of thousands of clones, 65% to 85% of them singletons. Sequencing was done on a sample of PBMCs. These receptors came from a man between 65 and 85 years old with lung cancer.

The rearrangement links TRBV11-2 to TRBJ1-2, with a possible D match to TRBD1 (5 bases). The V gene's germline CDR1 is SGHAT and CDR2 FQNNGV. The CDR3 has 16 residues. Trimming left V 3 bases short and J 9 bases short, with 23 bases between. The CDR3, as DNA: TGTGCCAGCAGCTTGGATTCCGGGGCGAAGGGAGGGAGCTACACCTTC. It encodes CASSLDSGAKGGSYTF.

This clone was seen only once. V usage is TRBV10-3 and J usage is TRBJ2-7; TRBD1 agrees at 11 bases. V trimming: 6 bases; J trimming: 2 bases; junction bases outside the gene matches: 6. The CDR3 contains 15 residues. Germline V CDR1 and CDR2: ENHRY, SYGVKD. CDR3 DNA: TGTGCCATCAGCAAGGGACAGGGGGAAACCTACGAGCAGTACTTC. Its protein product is CAISKGQGETYEQYF.

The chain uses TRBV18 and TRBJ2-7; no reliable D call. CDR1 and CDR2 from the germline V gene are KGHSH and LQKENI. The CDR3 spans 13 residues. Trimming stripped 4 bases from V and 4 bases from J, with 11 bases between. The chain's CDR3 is CASSLVSEYEQYF. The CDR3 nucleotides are TGTGCCAGCTCACTTGTCAGCGAGTACGAGCAGTACTTC. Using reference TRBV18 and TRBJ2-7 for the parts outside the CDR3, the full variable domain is NAGVMQNPRHLVRRRGQEARLRCSPMKGHSHVYWYRQLPEEGLKFMVYLQKENIIDESGMPKERFSAEFPKEGPSILRIQQVVRGDSAAYFCASSLVSEYEQYFGPGTRLTVT.

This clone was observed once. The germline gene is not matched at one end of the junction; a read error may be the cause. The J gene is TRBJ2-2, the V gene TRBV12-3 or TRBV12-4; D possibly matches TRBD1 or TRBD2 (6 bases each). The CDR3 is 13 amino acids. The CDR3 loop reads CASSLGGSGELFF. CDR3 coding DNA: TGTGCCAGCAGCTTAGGGGGGTCCGGGGAGCTGTTTTTT.

The CDR3 DNA reads as TGTGCCAGCAGTGCCCCCGGACGGACCGCCAATCATGGCTACACCTTC. This translates into CASSAPGRTANHGYTF. J is TRBJ1-2 and V is TRBV28; no clear D gene. The CDR3 loop spans 16 amino acids. Between the trimmed V and J ends, which lost 5 bases and 6 bases, there was a span of 22 bases. Germline CDR1 reads MDHEN; CDR2 reads SYDVKM.

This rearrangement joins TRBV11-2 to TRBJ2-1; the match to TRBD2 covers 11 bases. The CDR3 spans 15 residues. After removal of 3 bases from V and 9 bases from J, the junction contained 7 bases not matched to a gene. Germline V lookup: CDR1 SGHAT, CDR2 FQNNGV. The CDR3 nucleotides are TGTGCCAGCAGCTTCACTAGCGGGGGTTCCGGTGAGCAGTTCTTC. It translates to CASSFTSGGSGEQFF.

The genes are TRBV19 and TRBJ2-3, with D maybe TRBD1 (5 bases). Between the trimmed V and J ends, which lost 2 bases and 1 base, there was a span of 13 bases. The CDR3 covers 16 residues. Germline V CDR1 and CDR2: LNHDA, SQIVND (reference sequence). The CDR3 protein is CASSISSRAGTDTQYF. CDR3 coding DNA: TGTGCCAGTAGTATAAGTAGCAGGGCGGGCACAGATACGCAGTATTTT. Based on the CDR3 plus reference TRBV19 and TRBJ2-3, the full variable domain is DGGITQSPKYLFRKEGQNVTLSCEQNLNHDAMYWYRQDPGQGLRLIYYSQIVNDFQKGDIAEGYSVSREKKESFPLTVTSAQKNPTAFYLCASSISSRAGTDTQYFGPGTRLTVL.

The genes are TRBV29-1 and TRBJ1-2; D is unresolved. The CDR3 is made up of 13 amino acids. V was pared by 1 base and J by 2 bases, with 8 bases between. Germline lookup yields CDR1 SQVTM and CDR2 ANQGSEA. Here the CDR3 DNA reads TGCAGCGTTGAAGCTTGGCGGAACTATGGCTACACCTTC. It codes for CSVEAWRNYGYTF.

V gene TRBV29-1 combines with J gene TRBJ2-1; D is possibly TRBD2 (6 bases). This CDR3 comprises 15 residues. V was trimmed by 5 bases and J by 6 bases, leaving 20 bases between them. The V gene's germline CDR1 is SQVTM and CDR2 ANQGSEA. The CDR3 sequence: CSVRPLGGGGNEQFF. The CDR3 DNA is TGCAGCGTTCGCCCTTTGGGGGGTGGAGGCAATGAGCAGTTCTTC.

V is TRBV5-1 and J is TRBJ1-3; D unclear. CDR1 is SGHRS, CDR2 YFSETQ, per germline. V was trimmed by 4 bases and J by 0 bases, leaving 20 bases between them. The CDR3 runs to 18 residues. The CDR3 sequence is CASSVGLTGKVSGNTIYF. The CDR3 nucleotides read TGCGCCAGCAGCGTGGGCCTGACGGGTAAAGTCTCTGGAAACACCATATATTTT. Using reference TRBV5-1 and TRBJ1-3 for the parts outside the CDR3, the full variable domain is KAGVTQTPRYLIKTRGQQVTLSCSPISGHRSVSWYQQTPGQGLQFLFEYFSETQRNKGNFPGRFSGRQFSNSRSEMNVSTLELGDSALYLCASSVGLTGKVSGNTIYFGEGSWLTVV.

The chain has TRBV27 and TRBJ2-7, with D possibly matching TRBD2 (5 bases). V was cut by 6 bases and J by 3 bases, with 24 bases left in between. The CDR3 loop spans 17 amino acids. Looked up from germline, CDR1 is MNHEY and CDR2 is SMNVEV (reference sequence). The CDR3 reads CASRDQISTLGGYEQYF. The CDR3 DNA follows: TGTGCCAGCAGAGATCAAATTTCTACACTTGGAGGCTACGAGCAGTACTTC.

The CDR3 spells CASSQDRVGTDTQYF. The CDR3 DNA sequence: TGTGCCAGCAGCCAAGACCGGGTAGGCACAGATACGCAGTATTTT. This sequence joins TRBV4-2 and TRBJ2-3, with no clear D. The CDR3 spans 15 residues. CDR1 is LGHNA, CDR2 YNFKEQ, per germline. The V and J ends lost 0 bases and 1 base respectively, with 8 bases between them.

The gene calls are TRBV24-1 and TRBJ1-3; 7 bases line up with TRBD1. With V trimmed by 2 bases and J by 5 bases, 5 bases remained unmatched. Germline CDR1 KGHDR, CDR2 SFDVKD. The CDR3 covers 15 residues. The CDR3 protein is CATSDSYRGRNTIYF. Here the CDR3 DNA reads TGTGCCACCAGTGATTCGTACAGGGGCAGAAACACCATATATTTT.

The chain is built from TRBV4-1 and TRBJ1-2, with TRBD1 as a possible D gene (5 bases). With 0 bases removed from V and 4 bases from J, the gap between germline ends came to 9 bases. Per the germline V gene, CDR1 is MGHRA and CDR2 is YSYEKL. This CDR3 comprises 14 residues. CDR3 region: CASSQDGAIYGYTF. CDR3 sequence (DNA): TGCGCCAGCAGCCAAGATGGGGCCATCTATGGCTACACCTTC.

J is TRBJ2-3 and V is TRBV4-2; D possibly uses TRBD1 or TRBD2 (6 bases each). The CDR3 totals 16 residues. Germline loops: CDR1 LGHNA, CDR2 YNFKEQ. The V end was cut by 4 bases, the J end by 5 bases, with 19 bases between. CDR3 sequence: CASSPIVGGLGDTQYF. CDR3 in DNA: TGTGCCAGCAGCCCGATCGTGGGGGGCTTAGGAGATACGCAGTATTTT.

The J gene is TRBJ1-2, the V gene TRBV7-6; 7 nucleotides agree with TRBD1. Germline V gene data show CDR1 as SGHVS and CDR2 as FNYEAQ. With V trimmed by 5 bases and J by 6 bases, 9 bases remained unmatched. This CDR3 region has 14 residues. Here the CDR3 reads CASSPVRGTDGYTF. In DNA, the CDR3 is TGTGCCAGCAGCCCTGTCAGGGGGACCGATGGCTACACCTTC.

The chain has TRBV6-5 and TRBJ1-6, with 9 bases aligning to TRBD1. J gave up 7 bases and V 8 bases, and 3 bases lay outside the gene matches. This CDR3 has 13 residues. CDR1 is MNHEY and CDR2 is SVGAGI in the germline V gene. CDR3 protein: CASRDRVNSPLHF. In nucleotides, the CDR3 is TGTGCCAGCCGGGACAGGGTAAATTCACCCCTCCACTTT.